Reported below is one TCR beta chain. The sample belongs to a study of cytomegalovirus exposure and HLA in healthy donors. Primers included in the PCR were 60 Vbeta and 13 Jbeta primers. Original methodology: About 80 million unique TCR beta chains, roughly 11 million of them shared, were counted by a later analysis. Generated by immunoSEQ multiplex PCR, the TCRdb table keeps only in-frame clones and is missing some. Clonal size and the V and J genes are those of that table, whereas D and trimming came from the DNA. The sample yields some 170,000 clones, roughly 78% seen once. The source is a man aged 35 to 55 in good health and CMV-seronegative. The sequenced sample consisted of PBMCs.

The CDR3 reads CAISESSGVNEQFF. As DNA, the CDR3 is TGTGCCATCAGTGAGTCCTCAGGGGTCAATGAGCAGTTCTTC. This chain uses TRBV10-3 with TRBJ2-1; a weak D match, TRBD1 (6 bases). The germline CDR1 and CDR2 sequences are ENHRY and SYGVKD. Between the trimmed V and J ends, which lost 0 bases and 6 bases, there was a span of 9 bases. The CDR3 spans 14 residues.